The next 11 T cell receptor beta chains were all read from a single sample in a study of T cell repertoires in cytomegalovirus infection. Their recognized antigens are unknown. TCRdb called the reads again in MiXCR, with one record for every CDR3 protein. The repertoire holds some 920,000 distinct CDR3 sequences, around 30% seen once, with over 13% in the top ten. This sample comprised cultured CD8+ T cells from PBMCs, obtained from culture after CMV antigen stimulation. These receptors originate from a human donor in good health (CMV status not recorded). Some clones in this sample may be carry-over from other donors' samples.

Note on this clonotype: Because the CDR3 is missing its conserved closing phenylalanine or tryptophan, this is likely a read error. The chain recombines TRBV27 with TRBJ1-1, with D possibly matching TRBD1 (5 bases). Trimming pared 4 bases from V and 10 bases from J, leaving 13 bases between. The CDR3 has 12 amino acids. Germline values: CDR1 MNHEY, CDR2 SMNVEV (reference sequence). The CDR3 loop is CASSSRVGGAFL. CDR3 DNA: TGTGCCAGCAGTTCCAGGGTCGGAGGAGCTTTCCTT.

This clonotype appeared a single time. This chain uses TRBV29-1 with TRBJ1-1; TRBD1 matches 8 bases. Losses at the gene ends were 7 bases for V and 2 bases for J; bases not matched to a gene: 18. The CDR3 consists of 17 residues. The germline V gene has CDR1 SQVTM and CDR2 ANQGSEA. Written as DNA, the CDR3 is TGCAGCGGCGCCAGGGCCCAATACAGGGGGTCCAACACTGAAGCTTTCTTT. It yields the protein CSGARAQYRGSNTEAFF.

The rearrangement uses TRBV2 and TRBJ2-7; 10 bases align to TRBD2. In germline, CDR1 is SNHLY, CDR2 FYNNEI. This CDR3 has 15 amino acids. Losses at the gene ends were 5 bases for V and 2 bases for J; bases not matched to a gene: 6. This CDR3 is CASSQGLAAAYEQYF. CDR3 in DNA: TGTGCCAGCAGTCAAGGACTAGCGGCGGCCTACGAGCAGTACTTC.

This rearrangement joins TRBV29-1 to TRBJ2-7; 8 bases line up with TRBD1. This CDR3 has 14 residues. J lost 3 bases, V lost 6 bases, and 10 bases had no gene match. Germline V lookup: CDR1 SQVTM, CDR2 ANQGSEA. CDR3 nucleotides: TGCAGCGTGGGGACAGGTCGGGTGGGCTACGAGCAGTACTTC. It encodes CSVGTGRVGYEQYF.

This clonotype turned up a few times. This chain connects TRBV5-6 to TRBJ1-1; D is uncertain. The CDR3 is made up of 13 amino acids. V dropped 1 base and J dropped 5 bases, with 9 bases sitting between them. The V gene's germline CDR1 is SGHDT and CDR2 YYEEEE. The CDR3 reads CASSLKISTEAFF. For the CDR3, the DNA is TGTGCCAGCAGCTTGAAGATTAGTACTGAAGCTTTCTTT. Full variable domain (missing parts from reference TRBV5-6 and TRBJ1-1): DAGVTQSPTHLIKTRGQQVTLRCSPKSGHDTVSWYQQALGQGPQFIFQYYEEEERQRGNFPDRFSGHQFPNYSSELNVNALLLGDSALYLCASSLKISTEAFFGQGTRLTVV.

The chain combines TRBV4-1 with TRBJ1-5; TRBD1 aligns across 9 bases. The CDR3 covers 16 residues. The ends lost 2 bases at V and 0 bases at J; junction bases unmatched: 2. Germline lookup yields CDR1 MGHRA and CDR2 YSYEKL. Here the CDR3 reads CASSQRTGDSNQPQHF. The CDR3 DNA sequence: TGCGCCAGCAGCCAAAGGACAGGGGATAGCAATCAGCCCCAGCATTTT.

The table lists this clonotype with many counts. The V call is TRBV7-2, the J call TRBJ1-1; 10 bases align to TRBD1. The CDR3 runs to 18 residues. Germline V gene lookup returns CDR1 SGHTA and CDR2 FQGNSA. With V trimmed by 1 base and J by 1 base, 9 bases remained unmatched. CDR3 DNA: TGTGCCAGCAGCTTAGGTAGCTATAGACAGGGGGCGAACACTGAAGCTTTCTTT. This codes for CASSLGSYRQGANTEAFF.

This clonotype was picked up many times. CDR3 nucleotide sequence: TGTGCCAGCAGCTTGTCGTTCGTCTTTGCCGGGGGGGATGGCTACACCTTC. This encodes CASSLSFVFAGGDGYTF. The chain employs TRBV7-2 and TRBJ1-2; D may be TRBD1 (5 bases). The CDR3 is 17 amino acids. V lost 3 bases, J lost 6 bases, and 23 bases lay in between. Germline CDR1 is SGHTA and CDR2 is FQGNSA.

This clonotype was seen repeatedly, ten times or more. The chain joins TRBV7-9 to TRBJ2-4, with a possible D match to TRBD2 (6 bases). The germline V gene has CDR1 SEHNR and CDR2 FQNEAQ (reference sequence). This CDR3 is 16 amino acids long. V was shortened by 2 bases and J by 2 bases, with 13 bases between the two germline ends. The CDR3 spells CASSLTSSFPKNIQYF. For the CDR3, the DNA is TGTGCCAGCAGCTTAACTAGCAGTTTCCCCAAAAACATTCAGTACTTC.

The CDR3 loop is CASSLARAGYNEQFF. In DNA form, the CDR3 reads TGTGCCAGCAGCTTAGCCAGGGCGGGTTACAATGAGCAGTTCTTC. The V and J genes are TRBV11-2 and TRBJ2-1, with D perhaps TRBD1 or TRBD2 (5 bases each). There are 15 residues in the CDR3. Germline V gene lookup returns CDR1 SGHAT and CDR2 FQNNGV. With 1 base removed from V and 4 bases from J, the gap between germline ends came to 11 bases.

V gene TRBV15 combines with J gene TRBJ2-1; TRBD1 aligns across 9 bases. The germline V gene has CDR1 LNHNV and CDR2 YYDKDF (reference sequence). CDR3 length equals 18 residues. With 4 bases clipped from V and 4 bases from J, the junction kept 14 bases outside the gene matches. The CDR3 reads CATSMVYRGPTHYNEQFF. Here the CDR3 DNA reads TGTGCCACCAGCATGGTTTACAGGGGGCCAACACATTACAATGAGCAGTTCTTC.